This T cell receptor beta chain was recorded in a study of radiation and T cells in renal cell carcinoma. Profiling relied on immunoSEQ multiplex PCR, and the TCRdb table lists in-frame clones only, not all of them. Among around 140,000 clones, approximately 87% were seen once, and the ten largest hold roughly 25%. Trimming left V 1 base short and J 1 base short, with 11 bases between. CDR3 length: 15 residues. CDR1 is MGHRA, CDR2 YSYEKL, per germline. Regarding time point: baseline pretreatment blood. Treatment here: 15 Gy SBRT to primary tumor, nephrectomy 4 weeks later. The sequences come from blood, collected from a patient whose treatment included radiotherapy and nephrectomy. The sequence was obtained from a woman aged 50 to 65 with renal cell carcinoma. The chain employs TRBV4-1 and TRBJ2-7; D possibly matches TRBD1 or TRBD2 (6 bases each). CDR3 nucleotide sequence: TGCGCCAGCAGCCAAGGGGGGGCCGAGTCCTACGAGCAGTACTTC. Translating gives CASSQGGAESYEQYF.